This T cell receptor (beta chain) was captured by sequencing in a study of shared clonotypes between healthy human individuals. V lost 3 bases and J lost 5, with 13 bases in between. CDR1 GTSNPN and CDR2 SVGIG come from the germline V gene (reference sequence). CDR3 length: 13 amino acids. Sorted-subset replicate PCR reactions contained 200 ng DNA, corresponding to tens of thousands of T cell genomes. Repertoires were generated with immunoSEQ multiplex PCR, while TCRdb's copy carries only in-frame clones and drops some. Among about 800,000 clones, around 96% were seen once, and the ten largest hold about 0.22%. Study-level results: Specimens sampled were limited to blood, with tissue repertoires likely differing. Clonotype sharing across a few donors was observed for around 5% of naive CD4 clonotypes.

Points on this clone: Its antigen is undetermined.

Positively selected for CCR7, the CD45RO-negative cells used as naive CD8 cells excluded terminally differentiated effector memory CD45RA+ cells. The TCR was taken from a man aged 25 to 40 in good health. J is TRBJ2-5 and V is TRBV30, with a tentative D call TRBD1 (6 bases). Sequenced sample: naive CD8+ T cells sorted from blood. The CDR3 spells CAWRGEGEETQYF. The CDR3 region has the DNA TGTGCCTGGAGGGGTGAGGGGGAGGAGACCCAGTACTTC.